A selection of T cell receptor beta chains follows, all from one sample in a study of cytomegalovirus exposure and HLA in healthy donors. Profiling relied on immunoSEQ multiplex PCR, and the TCRdb table lists in-frame clones only, not all of them. The sample gives some 45,000 clones, approximately 90% of which show up once; 8% is in the top ten. Material: PBMCs. The receptors shown here come from a woman in her thirties or forties in good health and CMV-seropositive. CDR3s include the opening cysteine and the closing phenylalanine or tryptophan. D genes are given only for firm matches. Clone size, where shown, is once, few, many, or a class for clones that have expanded.

V gene,D gene,clone size,J gene,CDR3 DNA,CDR3 protein
TRBV28,-,-,TRBJ2-2,TGTGCCAGCAGTAGCGGGTTATTCAACACCGGGGAGCTGTTTTTT,CASSSGLFNTGELFF
TRBV5-5,-,-,TRBJ1-1,TGTGCCAGCAGCTTGGGCGAGGTCGGGGGTGAAGCTTTCTTT,CASSLGEVGGEAFF
TRBV18,-,-,TRBJ2-3,TGTGCCAGCGCCGGGGGATTAACGGGCGCAGATACGCAGTATTTT,CASAGGLTGADTQYF
TRBV10-2,-,-,TRBJ1-2,TGCGCCAGCAGCGACTTTGGATTCTATGGCTACACCTTC,CASSDFGFYGYTF
TRBV12-5,TRBD1,-,TRBJ1-2,TGTGCTAGTGGGGGGGACAGTCGGAACTATGGCTACACCTTC,CASGGDSRNYGYTF
TRBV15,-,-,TRBJ2-1,TGTGCCACCAGCAGAGGTGGGCAAGGCTCCTACAATGAGCAGTTCTTC,CATSRGGQGSYNEQFF
TRBV7-9,-,-,TRBJ2-5,TGTGCCAGCAGCTTAGAGAGCTTGTCCGCGGAGCAGTACTTC,CASSLESLSAEQYF
TRBV11-1,-,-,TRBJ2-7,TGTGCCAGCAGCTTAACGACTAGTGGTGAGCAGTACTTC,CASSLTTSGEQYF
TRBV15,-,once,TRBJ2-5,TGTGCCACCAGCAGGGTTAGGGGGCAAGAGACCCAGTACTTC,CATSRVRGQETQYF
TRBV25-1,TRBD1,-,TRBJ1-3,TGTGCCAGCAGTGCCGATCAGGGGGCGCGGGGAAACACCATATATTTT,CASSADQGARGNTIYF
TRBV6-1,TRBD2,-,TRBJ2-1,TGTGCCAGCAGTACGCGAGCGGGGGGGATCGATGAGCAGTTCTTC,CASSTRAGGIDEQFF
TRBV6-1,TRBD1,-,TRBJ1-5,TGTGCCAGCAAAAATGAGGACAGGCGGGATCAGCCCCAGCATTTT,CASKNEDRRDQPQHF
TRBV28,-,-,TRBJ2-4,TGTGCCAGCAGTTCGACAGGTGTGGGGGGGAGCATTCAGTACTTC,CASSSTGVGGSIQYF
TRBV2,-,once,TRBJ1-3,TGTGCCAGCAGTGATAACAGGGATACCACCATATATTTT,CASSDNRDTTIYF
TRBV10-2,TRBD1,few,TRBJ1-1,TGCGCCAGCAGTGGACAGGGGAACACTGAAGCTTTCTTT,CASSGQGNTEAFF
TRBV5-6,TRBD1,-,TRBJ1-6,TGTGCCAGCAGCTCGACAGGGACCTCCTATAATTCACCCCTCCACTTT,CASSSTGTSYNSPLHF
TRBV19,TRBD2,-,TRBJ2-1,TGTGCCAGTAGTAACCCCGGGTCTAGCGGGTCCCCCTTACCTGCCTACAATGAGCAGTTCTTC,CASSNPGSSGSPLPAYNEQFF
TRBV21-1,-,medium-sized,TRBJ2-5,TGTGCCAGCAGCAAAGATAAAGAGACCCAGTACTTC,CASSKDKETQYF
TRBV15,-,-,TRBJ1-2,TGTGCCACCAGCAGAGGAGGGAACTATGGCTACACCTTC,CATSRGGNYGYTF
TRBV6-5,-,once,TRBJ1-3,TGTGCCAGCAGTTACTTAACGGCAGGGGTTGGAAACACCATATATTTT,CASSYLTAGVGNTIYF
TRBV27,-,-,TRBJ1-1,TGTGCCAGCTTTACGGGTAACACTGAAGCTTTCTTT,CASFTGNTEAFF
TRBV19,TRBD1,once,TRBJ1-5,TGTGCCACTACCAGGACAGGGGGATATAGCAATCAGCCCCAGCATTTT,CATTRTGGYSNQPQHF
TRBV6-4,-,-,TRBJ1-1,TGTGCCAGCAGTGTACGGGATGACACTGAAGCTTTCTTT,CASSVRDDTEAFF
TRBV2,-,-,TRBJ1-5,TGTGCCAGCAGGACGGACACTCCGGGCAATCAGCCCCAGCATTTT,CASRTDTPGNQPQHF
TRBV7-9,TRBD2,-,TRBJ2-3,TGTGCCAGCACCCCCCTCCCTAGCGGGGGGCCAACAGATACGCAGTATTTT,CASTPLPSGGPTDTQYF
TRBV5-6,TRBD1,-,TRBJ1-1,TGTGCCAGCAGCCCCCGACAGGGCCGAAACACTGAAGCTTTCTTT,CASSPRQGRNTEAFF
TRBV30,-,-,TRBJ2-5,TGTGCCTGGAGCCCCGGAGGGGATGGGGTGACCCAGTACTTC,CAWSPGGDGVTQYF
TRBV6-1,-,-,TRBJ2-1,TGTGCCAGCAGTGGCACTTCAAACAATGAGCAGTTCTTC,CASSGTSNNEQFF
TRBV5-1,TRBD2,-,TRBJ2-7,TGCGCCAGCAGGACCGGGACTAGCGGAGGACCATCCTACGAGCAGTACTTC,CASRTGTSGGPSYEQYF
TRBV4-1,TRBD1,-,TRBJ1-2,TGCGCCAGCAGCCCTTCGGGACAGGGAATTTCGTATGGCTACACCTTC,CASSPSGQGISYGYTF
TRBV9,TRBD2,once,TRBJ2-7,TGTGCCAGCAGCGTAGTGGCTAGCGGCGAGCAGTACTTC,CASSVVASGEQYF
TRBV19,-,-,TRBJ1-1,TGTGCCAGTAGTATAGAGGTACAGAACATGAACACTGAAGCTTTCTTT,CASSIEVQNMNTEAFF
TRBV18,-,-,TRBJ2-4,TGTGCCAGCTCACCTTCCTCGGAAACTATAGCCAAAAACATTCAGTACTTC,CASSPSSETIAKNIQYF
TRBV4-1,-,-,TRBJ1-4,TGCGCCAGCAGCCAACGCGGGCTAGAATTCGTAAAACTGTTTTTT,CASSQRGLEFVKLFF
TRBV29-1,TRBD1,-,TRBJ1-1,TGCAGCGTTGGGACAGGCCCGGACACTGAAGCTTTCTTT,CSVGTGPDTEAFF
TRBV10-2,-,few,TRBJ2-2,TGCGCCAGCAGGGGGGGAGCCGGGGAGCTGTTTTTT,CASRGGAGELFF
TRBV7-2,TRBD1,-,TRBJ1-1,TGTGCCAGCAGCTTAGAGGACAGGAGCTTCATGAACACTGAAGCTTTCTTT,CASSLEDRSFMNTEAFF
TRBV5-1,-,few,TRBJ1-1,TGCGCCAGCAGCTTGGATCGTCAGGAAGCTTTCTTT,CASSLDRQEAFF
TRBV5-1,TRBD1,once,TRBJ2-7,TGCGCCAGCAGTAGTCAGGGACAGGGCTCCGAGCAGTACTTC,CASSSQGQGSEQYF
TRBV29-1,TRBD1,-,TRBJ1-1,TGCAGCGTAGACAGGGGGGTTCAGACTGAAGCTTTCTTT,CSVDRGVQTEAFF
TRBV27,TRBD1,-,TRBJ2-7,TGTGCCAGCAGTACCCATCAGGGGGTGATACCCTACGAGCAGTACTTC,CASSTHQGVIPYEQYF
TRBV11-2,TRBD2,-,TRBJ2-7,TGTGCCAGCAGCTTAGTGACTAGCGGCTCCTACGAGCAGTACTTC,CASSLVTSGSYEQYF
TRBV11-2,-,-,TRBJ2-2,TGTGCCAGCAGCTTCATCGGGGAGCTGTTTTTT,CASSFIGELFF
TRBV29-1,TRBD1,-,TRBJ1-5,TGCAGCGTTCGGGACAGCGCTAATCAGCCCCAGCATTTT,CSVRDSANQPQHF
TRBV19,-,-,TRBJ1-1,TGTGCCAGCCGGACAGTTGAGTTTTTCTTT,CASRTVEFFF
TRBV30,TRBD2,-,TRBJ2-5,TGTGCCTGGAGTCCTGGACTAGCGGGGGCCTCTCAAGAGACCCAGTACTTC,CAWSPGLAGASQETQYF
TRBV19,TRBD1,-,TRBJ1-3,TGTGCCAGTAGTAGCGGGGCCAGGGGGAACTCTGGAAACACCATATATTTT,CASSSGARGNSGNTIYF
TRBV7-9,TRBD1,-,TRBJ1-1,TGTGCCAGCAGCAATTACAGGGGGGATAACACTGAAGCTTTCTTT,CASSNYRGDNTEAFF
TRBV6-5,-,-,TRBJ2-7,TGTGCCAGCAGAGGGACTGAGTCCTACGAGCAGTACTTC,CASRGTESYEQYF
TRBV28,-,few,TRBJ2-3,TGTGCCAGCAGACCAGGGGTCCCCACAGATACGCAGTATTTT,CASRPGVPTDTQYF
TRBV9,-,-,TRBJ1-2,TGTGCCAGCAGCCCAACCGGACAAACCCTAGGTATTAACTATGGCTACACCTTC,CASSPTGQTLGINYGYTF
TRBV7-7,TRBD1,-,TRBJ2-2,TGTGCTAGCAGCTTAGGGCCGAGAGAATTGGCAGGGGGCAAGGGCGGGGAGCTGTTTTTT,CASSLGPRELAGGKGGELFF
TRBV28,TRBD1,-,TRBJ1-4,TGTGCCAGCAGTTTCAGACAGGGAAGGGAAAAACTGTTTTTT,CASSFRQGREKLFF
TRBV14,-,-,TRBJ1-4,TGTGCCAGCCGCGAAGGGGCGAAACTGTTTTTT,CASREGAKLFF